Listed below are T cell receptor beta chains from one sample, sequenced in a study of T cells in Graves' hyperthyroidism and ophthalmopathy. TCRdb independently ran MiXCR on the multiplex PCR reads; one entry per CDR3 protein. The sample consists of under 800,000 distinct CDR3 sequences, roughly 15% of them appearing once. The specimen was blood. All receptors derive from a woman aged 18-29 years with Graves' hyperthyroidism. Both conserved end residues are part of each CDR3. A D gene is named only where the DNA matches it firmly. Not every row has a clone size; where given, it reads once, few, many or a size class.

D,length,size,V,J,CDR3,DNA
TRBD1,16,few,TRBV7-8,TRBJ2-1,CASRSRDRESYNEQFF,TGTGCCAGCAGATCCCGGGACAGGGAATCCTACAATGAGCAGTTCTTC
.,17,many,TRBV12-3/TRBV12-4,TRBJ2-1,CASRRETGGVSYNEQFF,TGTGCCAGCAGGAGAGAAACAGGAGGGGTCTCCTACAATGAGCAGTTCTTC
TRBD1,14,few,TRBV2,TRBJ1-1,CASTKTGGQTEAFF,TGTGCCAGCACTAAGACAGGGGGCCAAACTGAAGCTTTCTTT
TRBD1,12,many,TRBV7-3,TRBJ2-7,CANRTGGYEQYF,TGTGCCAATCGGACAGGGGGATACGAGCAGTACTTC
.,15,few,TRBV12-3/TRBV12-4,TRBJ2-4,CASSLTGKVKNIQYF,TGTGCCAGCAGTTTAACGGGGAAGGTCAAAAACATTCAGTACTTC
.,14,many,TRBV2,TRBJ2-2,CASRMGLGTGELFF,TGTGCCAGCAGAATGGGTTTGGGCACCGGGGAGCTGTTTTTT
.,13,many,TRBV27,TRBJ2-3,CATGTRAPDTQYF,TGTGCCACCGGGACCAGAGCCCCAGATACGCAGTATTTT
TRBD1,14,many,TRBV7-2,TRBJ2-7,CASSFWTGTYEQYF,TGTGCCAGCAGCTTCTGGACAGGGACCTACGAGCAGTACTTC
.,13,.,TRBV20-1,TRBJ1-1,CSARDYPAREAFF,TGCAGTGCTAGAGATTACCCCGCCCGTGAAGCTTTCTTT
.,11,.,TRBV20-1,TRBJ1-2,CSARSAYGYTF,TGCAGTGCTAGGTCAGCATATGGCTACACCTTC
.,13,many,TRBV20-1,TRBJ1-6,CSARRGANSPLHF,TGCAGTGCAAGACGGGGCGCCAATTCACCCCTCCACTTT
.,15,.,TRBV7-8,TRBJ2-5,CASTLKRRVQETQYF,TGTGCCAGCACCCTAAAAAGGCGGGTGCAAGAGACCCAGTACTTC
.,16,many,TRBV2,TRBJ2-7,CASTMERRGSSYEQYF,TGTGCCAGCACAATGGAGAGACGGGGAAGCTCCTACGAGCAGTACTTC
.,15,few,TRBV6-4,TRBJ1-4,CASSDPVGGREKLFF,TGTGCCAGCAGTGACCCCGTGGGGGGGAGGGAAAAACTGTTTTTT
.,14,many,TRBV28,TRBJ2-7,CASSPGPRKYEQYF,TGTGCCAGCAGTCCAGGCCCAAGGAAATACGAGCAGTACTTC
.,13,many,TRBV30,TRBJ2-3,CAWIRAAGAPQYF,TGTGCCTGGATTAGGGCCGCCGGGGCCCCGCAGTATTTT
TRBD2,16,few,TRBV30,TRBJ2-7,CAWSAGRLAGAYEQYF,TGTGCCTGGAGTGCGGGCCGACTAGCGGGAGCCTACGAGCAGTACTTC
TRBD2,15,many,TRBV7-2,TRBJ2-7,CASSLSSGLLYEQYF,TGTGCCAGCAGCTTAAGTAGCGGGCTCCTCTACGAGCAGTACTTC
.,17,.,TRBV27,TRBJ2-7,CASSLFSGQGITYEQYF,.
.,16,many,TRBV13,TRBJ2-7,CASSPLRQGSGHEQYF,TGTGCCAGCAGCCCCCTCCGCCAAGGATCGGGGCACGAGCAGTACTTC
TRBD2,15,once,TRBV9,TRBJ2-3,CASSEGSGGHGTQYF,TGTGCCAGCAGCGAAGGTAGCGGGGGTCACGGTACGCAGTATTTT
.,14,few,TRBV12-5,TRBJ1-3,CASGTGTPGNTIYF,TGTGCTAGTGGCACCGGGACGCCTGGAAACACCATATATTTT
.,16,.,TRBV7-2,TRBJ2-5,CASSIGGRGNQETQYF,TGTGCCAGCAGCATAGGGGGGCGCGGGAACCAAGAGACCCAGTACTTC
.,15,.,TRBV20-1,TRBJ2-5,CSARDGKEVQETQYF,TGCAGTGCTAGAGATGGAAAGGAAGTACAAGAGACCCAGTACTTC
TRBD2,18,.,TRBV6-5,TRBJ2-2,CASSLRGTSGSIHGELFF,TGTGCCAGCAGTTTGAGGGGAACTAGCGGGAGTATTCACGGGGAGCTGTTTTTT
TRBD2,17,many,TRBV5-1,TRBJ2-3,CASSPRTSGSVTDTQYF,TGCGCCAGCAGCCCCCGGACTAGCGGGAGTGTCACAGATACGCAGTATTTT
TRBD1,18,many,TRBV20-1,TRBJ1-1,CSARRRSGTGTGYTEAFF,TGCAGTGCTAGGAGACGATCCGGGACAGGGACGGGGTACACTGAAGCTTTCTTT
.,17,.,TRBV24-1,TRBJ2-1,CATSDLPDRGRDNEQFF,TGTGCCACCAGTGATTTGCCGGATCGCGGCCGGGACAATGAGCAGTTCTTC
.,14,once,TRBV30,TRBJ2-3,CALNSGLGTDTQYF,TGTGCCTTAAACTCGGGACTGGGGACAGATACGCAGTATTTT
.,14,few,TRBV27,TRBJ2-1,CASGRVKSYNEQFF,TGTGCCAGCGGCCGGGTGAAGTCCTACAATGAGCAGTTCTTC
.,16,many,TRBV28,TRBJ2-5,CASSSPTWGSQETQYF,TGTGCCAGCAGTTCTCCGACGTGGGGTTCCCAAGAGACCCAGTACTTC
.,15,many,TRBV6-2/TRBV6-3,TRBJ1-2,CASSSPTRVNYGYTF,TGTGCCAGCAGTTCCCCGACCAGGGTTAACTATGGCTACACCTTC
TRBD2,18,.,TRBV10-3,TRBJ2-7,CAISDPGLAGGPRYEQYF,TGTGCCATCAGTGACCCGGGACTAGCGGGAGGACCAAGGTACGAGCAGTACTTC
TRBD1,14,many,TRBV11-1,TRBJ2-3,CASRADRGSGTQYF,TGTGCCAGCAGGGCCGACAGGGGATCCGGGACGCAGTATTTT
TRBD1,13,.,TRBV12-3/TRBV12-4,TRBJ2-7,CASSQTGFYEQYF,TGTGCCAGCAGCCAGACAGGGTTCTACGAGCAGTACTTC
TRBD1,16,many,TRBV29-1,TRBJ2-5,CSVEDLWGTGRETQYF,TGCAGCGTTGAAGATCTTTGGGGGACAGGCCGAGAGACCCAGTACTTC
TRBD1,13,few,TRBV2,TRBJ1-6,CASTWDSPSPLHF,TGTGCCAGCACTTGGGACAGTCCTTCACCCCTCCACTTT
.,13,many,TRBV5-1,TRBJ2-3,CASYSQLGDTQYF,TGCGCCAGCTACTCCCAGCTTGGGGATACGCAGTATTTT
.,15,.,TRBV20-1,TRBJ2-7,CSARGGGTPGYEQYF,TGCAGTGCTAGGGGGGGAGGGACACCAGGTTACGAGCAGTACTTC
TRBD2,21,.,TRBV3-1,TRBJ2-4,CASSILIPGTSGNLAKNIQYF,TGTGCCAGCAGCATACTGATTCCCGGGACTAGCGGGAACCTAGCCAAAAACATTCAGTACTTC
.,15,many,TRBV28,TRBJ2-1,CASSLKGISYNEQFF,TGTGCCAGCAGTTTAAAGGGTATATCCTACAATGAGCAGTTCTTC
.,14,many,TRBV7-6,TRBJ2-3,CASSLDSRWDTQYF,TGTGCCAGCAGCTTAGACTCCCGTTGGGATACGCAGTATTTT
.,14,many,TRBV2,TRBJ2-5,CASSAPLVRETQYF,TGTGCCAGCAGTGCCCCCCTAGTACGAGAGACCCAGTACTTC
.,18,.,TRBV4-1,TRBJ1-3,CASSQGSVRGIAGNTIYF,TGCGCCAGCAGCCAAGGTTCAGTTAGGGGCATTGCTGGAAACACCATATATTTT
.,15,few,TRBV5-1,TRBJ2-7,CASSLSLASYYEQYF,TGCGCCAGCAGCTTGTCTCTAGCGAGCTACTACGAGCAGTACTTC
.,12,.,TRBV15,TRBJ1-2,CATSGTAYGYTF,TGTGCCACCAGCGGTACAGCCTATGGCTACACCTTC
.,14,few,TRBV12-3/TRBV12-4,TRBJ1-1,CASGGLFPNTEAFF,TGTGCCAGCGGGGGACTGTTCCCGAACACTGAAGCTTTCTTT
.,13,few,TRBV6-1,TRBJ2-7,CASRPPIEYEQYF,TGTGCCAGCAGACCCCCAATAGAGTACGAGCAGTACTTC